The sequence of this T cell receptor beta chain was determined in a study of blood T cell repertoires in COVID-19. Looking at the study overall: Acute and convalescent COVID-19 samples came from the United States, Italy and Spain. From T cells, B-cell-depleted T cells, or PBMCs came the material, which was cDNA or gDNA.

Methods used by the authors: By means of reference gene primer amplification, nucleated cell counts were estimated. Sequencing used immunoSEQ multiplex PCR; TCRdb keeps in-frame clones, though not all of them. For V, J and clone size, that table is used; D and trimming come from the DNA. The data hold about 110,000 clones, with about 85% observed a single time. CDR1 is SEHNR and CDR2 is FQNEAQ in the germline V gene (reference sequence). Trimming took off 1 base at V and 7 bases at J, with 23 bases between the two ends. This CDR3 contains 18 residues. The V call is TRBV7-9, the J call TRBJ2-1, with D maybe TRBD2 (6 bases). Sequences were obtained from peripheral blood. This sequence originates from a human donor in a cohort sampled during active COVID-19. In DNA form, the CDR3 reads TGTGCCAGCAGCTTAGATCGGCGGGGCTGGGGTATGGGGAATGAGCAGTTCTTC. Translation: CASSLDRRGWGMGNEQFF.